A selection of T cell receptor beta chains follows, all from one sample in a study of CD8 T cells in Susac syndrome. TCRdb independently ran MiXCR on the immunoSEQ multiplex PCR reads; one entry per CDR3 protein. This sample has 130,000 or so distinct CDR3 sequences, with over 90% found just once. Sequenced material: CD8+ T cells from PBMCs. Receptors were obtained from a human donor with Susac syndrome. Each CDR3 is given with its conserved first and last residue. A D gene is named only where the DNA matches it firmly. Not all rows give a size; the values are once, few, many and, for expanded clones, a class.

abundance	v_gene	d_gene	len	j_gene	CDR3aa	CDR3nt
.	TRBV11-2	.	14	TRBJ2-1	CASSLGISGDEQFF	TGTGCCAGCAGCTTAGGCATATCCGGGGATGAGCAGTTCTTC
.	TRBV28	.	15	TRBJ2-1	CASSFSNGMVNEQFF	TGTGCCAGCAGTTTTAGTAATGGGATGGTCAATGAGCAGTTCTTC
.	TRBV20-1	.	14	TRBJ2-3	CSATTSAGYDTQYF	TGCAGTGCAACGACGTCCGCGGGGTACGATACGCAGTATTTT
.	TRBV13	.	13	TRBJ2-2	CASSLAGNGELFF	TGTGCCAGCAGCTTGGCAGGGAACGGGGAGCTGTTTTTT
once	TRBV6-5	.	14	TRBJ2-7	CASSYLSSVYEQYF	TGTGCCAGCAGTTACCTCAGTAGCGTCTACGAGCAGTACTTC
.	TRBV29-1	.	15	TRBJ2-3	CSVEYQETSTDTQYF	TGCAGCGTTGAGTACCAGGAAACTAGCACAGATACGCAGTATTTT
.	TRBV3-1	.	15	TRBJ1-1	CASSQVTGGWAEAFF	TGTGCCAGCAGCCAAGTGACCGGGGGTTGGGCTGAAGCTTTCTTT
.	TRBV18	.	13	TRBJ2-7	CASSPWGTYEQYF	TGTGCCAGCTCACCATGGGGGACCTACGAGCAGTACTTC
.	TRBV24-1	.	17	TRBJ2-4	CATSDNARPLAKNIQYF	TGTGCCACCAGTGATAACGCGAGACCGCTAGCCAAAAACATTCAGTACTTC
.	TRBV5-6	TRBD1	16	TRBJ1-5	CASSLHRTGGNQPQHF	TGTGCCAGCAGCTTGCACAGGACAGGGGGCAATCAGCCCCAGCATTTT
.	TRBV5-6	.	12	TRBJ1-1	CASSRTSTEAFF	TGTGCCAGCAGCCGTACAAGCACTGAAGCTTTCTTT
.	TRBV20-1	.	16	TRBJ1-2	CSARSAAGSANYGYTF	TGCAGTGCTAGATCGGCAGCCGGATCAGCTAACTATGGCTACACCTTC
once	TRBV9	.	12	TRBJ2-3	CASSVFTDTQYF	TGTGCCAGCAGCGTTTTCACAGATACGCAGTATTTT
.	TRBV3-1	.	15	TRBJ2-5	CASSTGTQDLETQYF	TGTGCCAGCAGCACCGGGACTCAGGACCTGGAGACCCAGTACTTC
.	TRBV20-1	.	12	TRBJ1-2	CSPGEANYGYTF	TGCAGTCCCGGGGAGGCTAACTATGGCTACACCTTC
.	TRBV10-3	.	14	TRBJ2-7	CAISERDQAYEQYF	TGTGCCATCAGTGAACGGGACCAGGCCTACGAGCAGTACTTC
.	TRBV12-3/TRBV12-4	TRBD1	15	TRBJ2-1	CASSLRDSTYNEQFF	TGTGCCAGCAGTCTCCGGGACAGCACCTACAATGAGCAGTTCTTC
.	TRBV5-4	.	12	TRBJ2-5	CAQPILQETQYF	TGTGCCCAGCCCATCCTCCAAGAGACCCAGTACTTC
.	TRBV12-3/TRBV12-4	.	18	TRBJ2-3	CASSHLDPQRGAGNTQYF	TGTGCCAGCAGCCACCTCGATCCTCAACGGGGGGCGGGAAATACGCAGTATTTT
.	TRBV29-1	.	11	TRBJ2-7	CSVEKWNEQYF	TGCAGCGTTGAAAAGTGGAACGAGCAGTACTTC
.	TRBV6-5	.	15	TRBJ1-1	CASSYSAGARGEAFF	TGTGCCAGCAGTTACTCGGCGGGGGCGCGAGGTGAAGCTTTCTTT
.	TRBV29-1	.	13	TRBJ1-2	CSVLLTGNYGYTF	TGCAGCGTCCTCTTGACAGGAAACTATGGCTACACCTTC
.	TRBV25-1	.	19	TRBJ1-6	CASSEFRGGRGPENSPLHF	TGTGCCAGCAGTGAATTTCGAGGCGGACGGGGCCCGGAAAATTCACCCCTCCACTTT
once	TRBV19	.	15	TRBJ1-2	CASSIGTVANYGYTF	TGTGCCAGTAGTATAGGGACCGTGGCTAACTATGGCTACACCTTC
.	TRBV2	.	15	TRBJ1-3	CASSPDPGSGNTIYF	TGTGCCAGCAGTCCAGACCCAGGCTCTGGAAACACCATATATTTT
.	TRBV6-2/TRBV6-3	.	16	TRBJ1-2	CASSYLDEYSNYGYTF	TGTGCCAGCAGTTACTTGGATGAGTACTCAAACTATGGCTACACCTTC
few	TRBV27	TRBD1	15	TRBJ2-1	CASSPTGGLYNEQFF	TGTGCCAGCAGTCCAACAGGGGGCCTCTACAATGAGCAGTTCTTC
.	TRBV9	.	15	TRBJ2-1	CASSTRDDPFNEQFF	TGTGCCAGCAGCACCCGGGACGACCCATTCAATGAGCAGTTCTTC
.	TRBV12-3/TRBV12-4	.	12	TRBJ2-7	CASAEGAYEQYF	TGTGCCAGCGCGGAGGGGGCCTACGAGCAGTACTTC
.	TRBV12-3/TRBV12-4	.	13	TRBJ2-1	CASSWGAQNEQFF	TGTGCCAGCAGTTGGGGGGCGCAAAATGAGCAGTTCTTC
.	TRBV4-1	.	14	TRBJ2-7	CASSHTSDSYEQYF	TGCGCCAGCAGCCACACATCAGACTCCTACGAGCAGTACTTC
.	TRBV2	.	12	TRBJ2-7	CASRAGTYEQYF	TGTGCCAGCAGGGCAGGGACCTACGAGCAGTACTTC
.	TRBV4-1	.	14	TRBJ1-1	CASSHRTANTEAFF	TGCGCCAGCAGCCACCGGACAGCCAACACTGAAGCTTTCTTT
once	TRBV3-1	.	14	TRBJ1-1	CASSIATGGTEAFF	TGTGCCAGCAGCATCGCGACAGGCGGCACTGAAGCTTTCTTT
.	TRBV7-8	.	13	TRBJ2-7	CASSSWSSYEQYF	TGTGCCAGCAGCTCCTGGAGTTCCTACGAGCAGTACTTC
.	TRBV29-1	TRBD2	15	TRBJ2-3	CSVVGTSGGPDTQYF	TGCAGCGTGGTCGGGACTAGCGGGGGGCCAGATACGCAGTATTTT
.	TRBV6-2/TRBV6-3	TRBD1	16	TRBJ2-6	CASSYDRVSGANVLTF	TGTGCCAGCAGTTACGACAGGGTCTCTGGGGCCAACGTCCTGACTTTC
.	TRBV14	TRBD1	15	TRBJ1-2	CASSQGQGVMYGYTF	TGTGCCAGCAGCCAGGGACAGGGGGTTATGTATGGCTACACCTTC
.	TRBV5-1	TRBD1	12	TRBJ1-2	CASSLPDRAHTF	TGCGCCAGCAGCTTGCCGGACAGGGCCCACACCTTC
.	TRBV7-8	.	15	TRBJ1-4	CASSTRGAQGVKLFF	TGTGCCAGCAGTACTAGGGGGGCCCAGGGAGTAAAACTGTTTTTT
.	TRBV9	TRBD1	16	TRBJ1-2	CASSVASGGNLDGYTF	TGTGCCAGCAGCGTAGCCTCAGGGGGCAATCTGGATGGCTACACCTTC
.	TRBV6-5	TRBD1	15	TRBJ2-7	CASSYRQGLVYEQYF	TGTGCCAGCAGTTATAGACAGGGTTTAGTCTACGAGCAGTACTTC
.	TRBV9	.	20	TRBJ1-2	CASSVGERAANPNFRFGYTF	TGTGCCAGCAGCGTAGGTGAGCGGGCAGCAAATCCGAATTTTAGGTTTGGCTACACCTTC
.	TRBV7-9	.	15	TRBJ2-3	CASSLLGAGTDTQYF	TGTGCCAGCAGCTTATTGGGGGCTGGGACAGATACGCAGTATTTT
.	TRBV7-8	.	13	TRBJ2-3	CASSLITTDTQYF	TGTGCCAGCAGCTTGATTACCACGGATACGCAGTATTTT
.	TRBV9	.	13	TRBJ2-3	CASSVDVGDTQYF	TGTGCCAGCAGCGTAGATGTTGGGGATACGCAGTATTTT
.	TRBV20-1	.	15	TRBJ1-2	CSAENLNEQGFGYTF	TGCAGTGCCGAAAATTTAAACGAACAGGGTTTTGGCTACACCTTC
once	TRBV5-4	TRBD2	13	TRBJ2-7	CASSQRGRSEQYF	TGTGCCAGCTCTCAGCGGGGGAGGAGCGAGCAGTACTTC
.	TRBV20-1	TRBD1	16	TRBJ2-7	CSARDRDRGEAYEQYF	TGCAGTGCTAGAGATAGAGACAGGGGGGAGGCCTACGAGCAGTACTTC
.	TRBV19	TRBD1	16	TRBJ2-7	CASSSHFGTGGDEQYF	TGTGCCAGTAGTTCCCACTTCGGGACAGGGGGCGATGAGCAGTACTTC
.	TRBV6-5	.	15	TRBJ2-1	CASSRIYSSYNEQFF	TGTGCCAGCAGCCGAATTTACAGCTCCTACAATGAGCAGTTCTTC
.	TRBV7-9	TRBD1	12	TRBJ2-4	CASSLEDRVWYF	TGTGCCAGCAGCTTAGAAGACAGGGTATGGTACTTC
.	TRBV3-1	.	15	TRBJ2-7	CASSQDIATSREQYF	TGTGCCAGCAGCCAAGATATAGCAACCAGCCGCGAGCAGTACTTC
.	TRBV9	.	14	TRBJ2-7	CASSDGSSLYEQYF	TGTGCCAGCAGCGACGGTAGCAGCCTCTACGAGCAGTACTTC
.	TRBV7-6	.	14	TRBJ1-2	CASSAQGGAQGYTF	TGTGCCAGCAGCGCCCAGGGCGGGGCACAAGGCTACACCTTC
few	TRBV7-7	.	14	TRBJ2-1	CASSLYKMVDEQFF	TGTGCCAGCAGCTTATACAAGATGGTGGATGAGCAGTTCTTC
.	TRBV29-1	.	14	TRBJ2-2	CSVENKKNTGELFF	TGCAGCGTTGAAAACAAAAAGAACACCGGGGAGCTGTTTTTT
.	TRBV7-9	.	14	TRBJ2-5	CASSLVQGQETQYF	TGTGCCAGCAGCTTAGTACAGGGCCAAGAGACCCAGTACTTC
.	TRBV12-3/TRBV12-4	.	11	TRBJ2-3	CASSFGVMQYF	TGTGCCAGCAGTTTCGGGGTAATGCAGTATTTT